This T cell receptor beta chain was profiled in a study of blood T cell repertoires in COVID-19. Whole-study context: Researchers got acute and convalescent COVID-19 samples from the United States, Italy and Spain. Sources were T cells, B-cell-depleted T cells, or PBMCs; the material itself was cDNA or gDNA.

Per the authors' pipeline: Amplification from reference gene primers served as the basis for estimated nucleated cell counts. Assay: immunoSEQ multiplex PCR; the TCRdb copy retains only in-frame clones and omits some. V, J and clone size were drawn from that table, and D and trimming were deduced from the DNA. The data contain around 100,000 clones, 65% to 85% of them singletons. The germline V gene encodes CDR1 SGHAT and CDR2 FQNNGV. This CDR3 has 13 residues. Trimming took 0 bases from V and 2 from J, leaving 4 bases between them. The J gene is TRBJ2-5, the V gene TRBV11-2, with D unclear. This receptor was obtained from a woman aged 55-70 years with acute or convalescent COVID-19. The sequenced material came from peripheral blood. The CDR3 sequence is CASSLERQETQYF. The CDR3 nucleotides read TGTGCCAGCAGCTTAGAACGGCAAGAGACCCAGTACTTC.